This TCR beta chain appears in the sequencing data of a study of Graves' ophthalmopathy and Graves' hyperthyroidism. Transcripts of RNA were the source for amplifying TCR beta CDR3 regions. The library came from an HTBI-primed first-round RT-PCR and a second-round multiplex PCR. In TCRdb, the multiplex PCR reads were re-called with MiXCR into one record per CDR3 protein. In the table there are 350,000 to 400,000 distinct CDR3 sequences, 15% of which are singletons. Other autoimmune diseases, uncontrolled infections, pregnancy or lactation led to the exclusion of patients. An approximately 10 ml volume of fresh peripheral blood provided the PBMCs. The sample holds many counts of this clonotype. Looked up from germline, CDR1 is MRHNA and CDR2 is SNTAGT. CDR3 length equals 18 residues. V was pared by 3 bases and J by 0 bases, with 8 bases of the junction left unmatched.

This TCR was recovered from a woman younger than 35 with stable Graves' hyperthyroidism. Sequencing used peripheral blood. This chain joins TRBV6-4 and TRBJ1-5; 10 bases agree with TRBD1. The CDR3 DNA follows: TGTGCCAGCAGTGATCTCCCCGGGACAGGGGATAGCAATCAGCCCCAGCATTTT. Its translation is CASSDLPGTGDSNQPQHF.